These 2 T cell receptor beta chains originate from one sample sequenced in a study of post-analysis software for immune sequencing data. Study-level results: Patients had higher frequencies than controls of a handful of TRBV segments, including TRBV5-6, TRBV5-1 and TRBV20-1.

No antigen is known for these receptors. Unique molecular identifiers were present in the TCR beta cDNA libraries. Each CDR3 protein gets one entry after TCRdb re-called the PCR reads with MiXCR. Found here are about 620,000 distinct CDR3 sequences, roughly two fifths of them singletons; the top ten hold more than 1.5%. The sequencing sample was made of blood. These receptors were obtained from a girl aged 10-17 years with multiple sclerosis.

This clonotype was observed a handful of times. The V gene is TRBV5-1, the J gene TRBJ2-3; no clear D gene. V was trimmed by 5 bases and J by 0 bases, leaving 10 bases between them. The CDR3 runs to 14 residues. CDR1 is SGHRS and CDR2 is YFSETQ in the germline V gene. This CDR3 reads CASRDGGSTDTQYF. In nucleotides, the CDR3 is TGCGCCAGCAGGGATGGTGGGAGCACAGATACGCAGTATTTT.

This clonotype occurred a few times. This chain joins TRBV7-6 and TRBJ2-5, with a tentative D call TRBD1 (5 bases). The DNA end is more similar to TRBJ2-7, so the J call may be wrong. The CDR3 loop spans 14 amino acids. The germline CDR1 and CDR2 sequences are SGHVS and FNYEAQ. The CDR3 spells CASSADSRMSEQYF. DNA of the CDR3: TGTGCCAGCAGCGCCGACAGTCGTATGTCCGAGCAGTACTTC.